Here is one TCR beta chain with its context. This clone was seen a handful of times. The target of this receptor is not known. No base qualities exist here, and no much larger clone lies one base off it. Reading the label with the study, this specimen's time point is: baseline pretreatment blood. The sample's treatment or condition label, decoded: 15 Gy SBRT to primary tumor, nephrectomy 4 weeks later. To follow tumor-enriched clonotypes, serial peripheral blood was collected from radiation-treated patients at baseline and at 2 weeks and 4 weeks after SBRT. Every patient had renal cell carcinoma of clear cell pathology. Genomic DNA for TCR sequencing was prepared using the QIAamp DNA Blood Mini Kit (Qiagen). Only samples passing all quality control checks were included in the analyses. TCR beta libraries were generated from genomic DNA with the immunoSEQ kit, following the manufacturer's recommendations. For library preparation, a first multiplex PCR was performed with proprietary primers, followed by a second PCR in which unique barcodes were added, and bead cleanups were performed after each round. Each sample batch included a kit-provided positive control reaction and a negative control reaction. The final libraries underwent checking on an Agilent 4200 TapeStation D1000 ScreenTape, volumetric pooling, and quantification by qPCR. An Illumina NextSeq500 fitted with a MidOutput 150-cycle cartridge performed the sequencing, running 156 Read1 cycles and 15 Index1 cycles with the kit's custom primers. The pooled library was loaded at approximately 0.92 pM with approximately 18% PhiX control spiked in. The study's processing was this. Vendor-processed data were analyzed in R, with a clonotype defined as all T cells sharing the same CDR3 nucleotide sequence. In the clone abundance analyses, frequencies in each sample were normalized to that sample's 10,000 most abundant clones. Public T cell clones, averaging fewer than five per sample, were removed before analysis. Tumor-enriched clonotypes and baseline blood-enriched clonotypes were defined as those with an abundance difference of at least 32-fold between compartments. A beta-binomial differential abundance model was used to identify clonotypes that were expanded or contracted between blood time points. Tumor-blood repertoire similarity was measured with the Baroni-Urbani and Buser coefficient, and groups were compared using two-tailed Wilcoxon tests in R. TCRdb retrieved this table from immuneACCESS and kept in-frame rearrangements only. Not all clones are present; in checked studies, unresolved V genes account for under half, and no reason is known for the remainder. V and J calls and clone size come straight from that table; D and trimming were deduced from the DNA. Within this sample are about 130,000 clones, with 88% of them counted one time only. The top ten constitute approximately 12% of the sample.

The data stem from a study of radiation and T cells in renal cell carcinoma (TCRdb year 2020). About the investigation overall: The samples were drawn from a clinical trial, where primary renal cell carcinomas were treated with 15 Gy of stereotactic body radiation therapy and then removed by nephrectomy 4 weeks afterward. TCR beta sequencing covered around 50 samples in total, comprising approximately 26 tumors and roughly 27 peripheral blood samples. Across all 50 or so samples, 4,016,671 unique CDR3 nucleotide sequences, encoding approximately 2.5 million unique CDR3 amino acid sequences, were identified.

The CDR3 goes from the cysteine to the phenylalanine over 13 residues. Of all the DNA, just the CDR3 is kept, 39 bases in frame from base 1. CDR1 MNHEY and CDR2 SVGAGI are derived from the germline V gene. V is pruned by 0 bases and J by 5 bases, leaving 0 bases of the junction without a gene match. On the study overall, not on this receptor specifically: Because no pretreatment tumor biopsies were available, whether clonotypes were present in the tumor at baseline could not be determined. Dynamics of the blood repertoire were not tracked past 4 weeks after treatment. Effects of radiation dose or scheduling on the TCR repertoire could not be addressed with the single-armed trial design. In blood, the top tumor clonotypes increased between baseline and 2 weeks post-radiation and then shrank by 4 weeks, which suggests that tumor-resident clones expanded only transiently.

Rearrangement joined TRBV6-5 to TRBJ2-5, and 7 bases in between align with TRBD1. This TCR was sampled from a woman aged 50 to 65 with renal cell carcinoma. The input for sequencing was blood, taken from a patient whose treatment included radiotherapy and nephrectomy. The CDR3 in this case is CASSYSQGETQYF. The DNA is as follows: TGTGCCAGCAGTTACTCACAGGGGGAGACCCAGTACTTC.